This T cell receptor (beta chain) was found in a study of CD8 T cells in Susac syndrome. From germline, CDR1 is SGHNT and CDR2 YYREEE (reference sequence). This CDR3 has 16 residues. The V gene end was trimmed by 3 bases and the J gene end by 7 bases; junction bases not matched to a gene: 8. This clonotype was picked up one time. Reverse transcription of about 0.5 to 1 ug RNA was performed with random hexamers. It was immunoSEQ multiplex PCR that amplified TCR beta CDR3 across 54 Vbeta and 13 Jbeta. One entry per CDR3 protein results from TCRdb running MiXCR on the immunoSEQ multiplex PCR reads. The sample lists 150,000 to 200,000 distinct CDR3 sequences, around 94% occurring once.

The chain combines TRBV5-4 with TRBJ2-3, with TRBD2 matching over 13 bases. This TCR derives from a human donor with Susac syndrome. The sequencing input was CD4+ T cells from PBMCs. CDR3 in DNA: TGTGCCAGCAGCTATGGGACTAGCGGGGCCTCAAATACGCAGTATTTT. Translated, it gives CASSYGTSGASNTQYF.